The T cell receptor beta chain described here comes from a study of patients and donors after allogeneic stem cell transplantation. V was cut by 1 base and J by 11 bases, with 11 bases left in between. Germline V gene sequence: CDR1 SNHLY, CDR2 FYNNEI. The CDR3 covers 12 residues. TCRdb analysed the RT-PCR reads with MiXCR anew, one entry per CDR3 protein. This table has over 400,000 distinct CDR3 sequences, around 16% appearing once. The sample taken for sequencing was blood, either unsorted or a sorted T cell fraction (not recorded which). The chain joins TRBV2 to TRBJ1-1; no clear D gene. The clonotype was recovered from a human donor who was either an allogeneic HSCT recipient or a stem cell or donor lymphocyte infusion donor (not recorded which). It is not recorded whose cells these are; they may come from a transplant donor. CDR3 in DNA: TGTGCCAGCAGTGAAGTCAGCGGCCGGGCTTTCTTT. Its translation: CASSEVSGRAFF.